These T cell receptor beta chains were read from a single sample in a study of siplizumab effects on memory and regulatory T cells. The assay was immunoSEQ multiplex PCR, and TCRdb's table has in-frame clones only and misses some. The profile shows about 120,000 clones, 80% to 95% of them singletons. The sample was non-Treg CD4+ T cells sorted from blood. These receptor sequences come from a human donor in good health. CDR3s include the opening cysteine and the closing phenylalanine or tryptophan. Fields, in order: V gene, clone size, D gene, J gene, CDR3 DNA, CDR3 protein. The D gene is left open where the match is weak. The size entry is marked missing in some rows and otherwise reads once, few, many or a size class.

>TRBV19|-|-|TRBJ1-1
TGTGCCAGTAGTGACCGGCCGAACACTGAAGCTTTCTTT
CASSDRPNTEAFF
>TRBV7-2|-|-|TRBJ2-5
TGTGCCAGCAGCTTTAGGACTGGAGAGACCCAGTACTTC
CASSFRTGETQYF
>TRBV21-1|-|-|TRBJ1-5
TGTGCCAGCACCCTCGGGACAGTTAATCAGCCCCAGCATTTT
CASTLGTVNQPQHF
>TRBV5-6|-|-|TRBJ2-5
TGTGCCAGCAGCTTCCCCGACTACTACCAAGAGACCCAGTACTTC
CASSFPDYYQETQYF
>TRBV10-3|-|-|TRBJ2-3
TGTGCCATCAACGCAGGGACCCCACATAGTACGCAGTATTTT
CAINAGTPHSTQYF
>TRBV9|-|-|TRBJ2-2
TGTGCCAGCAGCGTATTTATGAACACCGGGGAGCTGTTTTTT
CASSVFMNTGELFF
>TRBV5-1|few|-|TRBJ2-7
TGCGCCAGCAGCTTTCAGGGCGGTTTTGGGACCTACGAGCAGTACTTC
CASSFQGGFGTYEQYF
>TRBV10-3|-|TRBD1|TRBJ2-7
TGTGCCATCATGAGCGACAGGGAATCCTACGAGCAGTACTTC
CAIMSDRESYEQYF
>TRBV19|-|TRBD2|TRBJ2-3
TGTGCCAGCTCCAGGACTAGCGGTGCAGATACGCAGTATTTT
CASSRTSGADTQYF
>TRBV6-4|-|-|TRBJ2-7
TGTGCCACCTCCGGCCTAGGGCCTTACGAGCAGTACTTC
CATSGLGPYEQYF
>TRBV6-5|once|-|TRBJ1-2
TGTGCCAGCACCCGCCCGGAGTATAACTATGGCTACACCTTC
CASTRPEYNYGYTF
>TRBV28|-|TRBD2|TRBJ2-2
TGTGCCAGCAGTTTCCTAGCGGGGGGCACCACCGGGGAGCTGTTTTTT
CASSFLAGGTTGELFF
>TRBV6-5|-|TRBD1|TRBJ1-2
TGTGCCAGCAGCGTCGACAGGGAGTTCTATGGCTACACCTTC
CASSVDREFYGYTF
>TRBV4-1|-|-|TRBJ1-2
TGCGCCAGCAGCCAAGCCATAAGTGGGGCTGGCTACACCTTC
CASSQAISGAGYTF
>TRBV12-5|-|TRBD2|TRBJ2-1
TGTGCTAGTGGTCCCAGCGGGGGGGCCTACAATGAGCAGTTCTTC
CASGPSGGAYNEQFF
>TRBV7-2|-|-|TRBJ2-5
TGTGCCAGCAGGCGCGATGGACAGCCGCCAGAGACCCAGTACTTC
CASRRDGQPPETQYF
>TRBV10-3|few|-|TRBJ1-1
TGTGCCATCAGTGAGTCCGGGGTAGGGTCGGCTTTCTTT
CAISESGVGSAFF
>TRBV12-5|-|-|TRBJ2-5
TGTGCTAGTGGCCCGGGGAACCAAGAGACCCAGTACTTC
CASGPGNQETQYF
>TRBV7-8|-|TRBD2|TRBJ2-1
TGTGCCAGCAGCTTAGGGGGCGCGGGGGTTCCCCTTAATGAGCAGTTCTTC
CASSLGGAGVPLNEQFF
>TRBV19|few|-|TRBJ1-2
TGTGCCACTGGGCAGGGTCCCTATGGCTACACCTTC
CATGQGPYGYTF
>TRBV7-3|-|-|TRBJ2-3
TGTGCCAGCAGCTTAGCGGGGGCGTCAGATACGCAGTATTTT
CASSLAGASDTQYF
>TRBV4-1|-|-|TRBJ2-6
TGCGCCAGCAGCCAAGAAGGAGGGACCCTCTCTGGGGCCAACGTCCTGACTTTC
CASSQEGGTLSGANVLTF
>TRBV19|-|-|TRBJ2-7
TGTGCCAGTAGTATAGTGAGAGGGAGTCGGCTCCACGAGCAGTACTTC
CASSIVRGSRLHEQYF
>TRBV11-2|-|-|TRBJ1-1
TGTGCCAGCAGCCCAATAGGGCCCCAGGGCCTGAACACTGAAGCTTTCTTT
CASSPIGPQGLNTEAFF
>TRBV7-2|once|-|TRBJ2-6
TGTGCCAGCAGCCGCCCGATCAGCTCTGGGGCCAACGTCCTGACTTTC
CASSRPISSGANVLTF
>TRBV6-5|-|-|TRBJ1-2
TGTGCCAGCAGTTGGGACACACCTAACTATGGCTACACCTTC
CASSWDTPNYGYTF
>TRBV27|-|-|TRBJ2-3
TGTGCCAGCAGTTTTTATAAAACAGGGACGAGCACAGATACGCAGTATTTT
CASSFYKTGTSTDTQYF
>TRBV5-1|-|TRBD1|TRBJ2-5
TGCGCCAGCAGCCCGGGGCTGGACAGGACAAGGGAGACCCAGTACTTC
CASSPGLDRTRETQYF
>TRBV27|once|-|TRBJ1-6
TGTGCCAGCAGTTCCGAACTTAATTCACCCCTCCACTTT
CASSSELNSPLHF
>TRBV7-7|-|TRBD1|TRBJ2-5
TGTGCCTCTACCAGGGGGCAGGGCGTAAGGGAGACCCAGTACTTC
CASTRGQGVRETQYF
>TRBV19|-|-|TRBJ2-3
TGTGCCAGTAGTATAGGGAAAACACGAACAGATACGCAGTATTTT
CASSIGKTRTDTQYF
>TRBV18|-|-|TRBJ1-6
TGTGCCAGCTCACCCTCTATGGGGGGGACTGGGTCACCCCTCCACTTT
CASSPSMGGTGSPLHF
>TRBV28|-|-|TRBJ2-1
TGTGCCAGCAGTTTAGGGCACCTCTACAATGAGCAGTTCTTC
CASSLGHLYNEQFF
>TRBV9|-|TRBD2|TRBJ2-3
TGTGCCAGCAGCGTAGTTTTGAGCGGGGGCACAGATACGCAGTATTTT
CASSVVLSGGTDTQYF
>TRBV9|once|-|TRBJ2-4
TGTGCCAGCAGCGTAGATAGTGCCAAAAACATTCAGTACTTC
CASSVDSAKNIQYF
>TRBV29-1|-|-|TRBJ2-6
TGCAGCGTTAAGGTGGCCTCTGGGGCCAACGTCCTGACTTTC
CSVKVASGANVLTF
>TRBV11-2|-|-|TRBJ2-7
TGTGCCAGCAGCTTAGCCGTGAGTTACGAGCAGTACTTC
CASSLAVSYEQYF
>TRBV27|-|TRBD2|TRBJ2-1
TGTGCCAGCAGTTCCGGGACTAGCGGGGGGGCAAATGAGCAGTTCTTC
CASSSGTSGGANEQFF
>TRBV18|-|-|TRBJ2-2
TGTGCCAGCTCACCGGGAGTGGACGGGGAGCTGTTTTTT
CASSPGVDGELFF
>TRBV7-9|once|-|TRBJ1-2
TGTGCCAGCAGCTTAGCGATGCACTATGGCTACACCTTC
CASSLAMHYGYTF
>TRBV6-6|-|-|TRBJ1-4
TGTGCCAGCAGTTCTAATGAAAAACTGTTTTTT
CASSSNEKLFF
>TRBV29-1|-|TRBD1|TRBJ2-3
TGCAGCGTTGATTCTTTGGCGGCAGGGGGAGCGACAGATACGCAGTATTTT
CSVDSLAAGGATDTQYF
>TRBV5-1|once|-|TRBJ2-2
TGCGCCAGCAGCTTGTCGCAGGGTGGCACCGGGGAGCTGTTTTTT
CASSLSQGGTGELFF
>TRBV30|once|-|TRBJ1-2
TGTGCCTGGAGTGTAGGGACCCTCTATGGCTACACCTTC
CAWSVGTLYGYTF
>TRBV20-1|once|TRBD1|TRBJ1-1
TGCAGTGGGACAGGAAACACTGAAGCTTTCTTT
CSGTGNTEAFF
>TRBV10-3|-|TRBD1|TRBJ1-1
TGTGCCATCAGTGAAATGGAACAGGGGGTCACTGAAGCTTTCTTT
CAISEMEQGVTEAFF
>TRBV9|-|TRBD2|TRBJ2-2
TGTGCCAGCAGCGCCAATAGCGGGGGCGGGACCGGGGAGCTGTTTTTT
CASSANSGGGTGELFF
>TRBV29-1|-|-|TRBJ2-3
TGCAGCGTGAAACCCCGTAGCACAGATACGCAGTATTTT
CSVKPRSTDTQYF
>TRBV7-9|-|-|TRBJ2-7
TGTGCCAGCAGCTTTGGACAGTTTTCCCACGAGCAGTACTTC
CASSFGQFSHEQYF
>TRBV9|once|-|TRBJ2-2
TGTGCCAGCAGCGTAAAACAGGGATCCCGCACCGGGGAGCTGTTTTTT
CASSVKQGSRTGELFF
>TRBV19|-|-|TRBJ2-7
TGTGCCAGTAGAAAAACAGGGTCCTCCTACGAGCAGTACTTC
CASRKTGSSYEQYF
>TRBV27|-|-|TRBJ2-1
TGTGCCAGCAGTTTTTTGGCTAGTGGTTATCGGGAGCAGTTCTTC
CASSFLASGYREQFF
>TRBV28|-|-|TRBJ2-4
TGTGCCAGCAGTTTATTGGGTGAGGGGACTCTAGCCAAAAACATTCAGTACTTC
CASSLLGEGTLAKNIQYF
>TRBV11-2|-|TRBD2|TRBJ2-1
TGTGCCAGCAGCCTGGAGGCGGGGGGGCTCCGGGGCGGTGAGCAGTTCTTC
CASSLEAGGLRGGEQFF
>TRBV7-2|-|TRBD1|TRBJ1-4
TGTGCCAGCAGCGTCGACAGGGGTGGAAATGAAAAACTGTTTTTT
CASSVDRGGNEKLFF
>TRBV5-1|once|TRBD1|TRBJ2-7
TGCGCCAGCAGCGCCGGACAGGTCTCCTACGAGCAGTACTTC
CASSAGQVSYEQYF
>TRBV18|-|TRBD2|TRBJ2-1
TGTGCCAGCTCTCCACAGGGTAGCGGGGGGCACACCTACAATGAGCAGTTCTTC
CASSPQGSGGHTYNEQFF
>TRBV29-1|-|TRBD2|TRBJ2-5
TGCAGCGGCTCCGGGGGGGGCATACAAGAGACCCAGTACTTC
CSGSGGGIQETQYF
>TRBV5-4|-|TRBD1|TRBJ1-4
TGTGCCAGCAGCCTTCGGGACAGGGGCGAAAAACTGTTTTTT
CASSLRDRGEKLFF
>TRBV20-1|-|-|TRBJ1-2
TGCAGTGGGTACGGTGGAGGGGGCTACACCTTC
CSGYGGGGYTF